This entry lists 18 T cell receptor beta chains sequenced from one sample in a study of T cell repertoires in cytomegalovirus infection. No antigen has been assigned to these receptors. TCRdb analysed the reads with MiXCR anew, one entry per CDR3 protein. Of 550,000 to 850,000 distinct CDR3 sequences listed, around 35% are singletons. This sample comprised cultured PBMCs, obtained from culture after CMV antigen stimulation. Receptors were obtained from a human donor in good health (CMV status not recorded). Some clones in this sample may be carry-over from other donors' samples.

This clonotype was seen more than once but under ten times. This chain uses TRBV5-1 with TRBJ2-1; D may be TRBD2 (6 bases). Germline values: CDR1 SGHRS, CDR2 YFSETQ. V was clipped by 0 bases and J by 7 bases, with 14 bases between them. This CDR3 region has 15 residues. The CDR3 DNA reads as TGCGCCAGCAGCTTGGTGGCGGGGCATTGGAATGAGCAGTTCTTC. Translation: CASSLVAGHWNEQFF.

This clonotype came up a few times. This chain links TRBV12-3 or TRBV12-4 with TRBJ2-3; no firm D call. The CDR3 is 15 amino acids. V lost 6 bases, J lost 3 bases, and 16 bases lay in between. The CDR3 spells CASSLSRVNTDTQYF. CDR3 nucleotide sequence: TGTGCCAGCAGCTTGTCTAGGGTTAATACAGATACGCAGTATTTT.

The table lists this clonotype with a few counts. The CDR3 protein is CASSQTGGWNTEAFF. In nucleotides, the CDR3 is TGTGCCAGCAGTCAGACAGGGGGCTGGAACACTGAAGCTTTCTTT. The rearrangement joins TRBV28 to TRBJ1-1; 10 bases line up with TRBD1. Per germline, CDR1 MDHEN and CDR2 SYDVKM. This CDR3 contains 15 residues. J lost 1 base, V lost 5 bases, and 4 bases had no gene match.

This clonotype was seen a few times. Written as DNA, the CDR3 is TGTGCCAGCAGCCCCCGAGTGCCTCAGCGGGGGGTTTTCACAGATACGCAGTATTTT. This codes for CASSPRVPQRGVFTDTQYF. The V and J genes are TRBV7-2 and TRBJ2-3; 9 nucleotides agree with TRBD2. The CDR3 has 19 amino acids. Per the germline V gene, CDR1 is SGHTA and CDR2 is FQGNSA. The V and J ends lost 5 bases and 2 bases, in that order; junction bases with no gene match: 17.

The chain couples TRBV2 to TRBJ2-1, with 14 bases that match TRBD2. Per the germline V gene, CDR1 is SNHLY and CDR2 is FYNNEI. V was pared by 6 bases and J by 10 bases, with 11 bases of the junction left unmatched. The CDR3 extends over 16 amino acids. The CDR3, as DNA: TGTGCCAGCAGGGGACTAGCGGGAGCGCGCGCAAGGGAGCAGTTCTTC. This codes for CASRGLAGARAREQFF.

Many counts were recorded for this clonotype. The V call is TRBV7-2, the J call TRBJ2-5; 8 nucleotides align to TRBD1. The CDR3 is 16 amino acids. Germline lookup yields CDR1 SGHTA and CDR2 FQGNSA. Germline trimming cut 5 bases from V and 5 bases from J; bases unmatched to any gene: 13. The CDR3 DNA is TGTGCCAGCAGCCACCCCCGGACAGGGTTTGAGGAGACCCAGTACTTC. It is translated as CASSHPRTGFEETQYF.

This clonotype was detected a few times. The CDR3 here is CASSGVRGSPLHF. The CDR3 coding sequence is TGTGCCAGTAGTGGGGTCAGGGGTTCACCCCTCCACTTT. The V and J genes are TRBV19 and TRBJ1-6; D may be TRBD1 (6 bases). In germline, CDR1 is LNHDA, CDR2 SQIVND (reference sequence). Trimming stripped 5 bases from V and 9 bases from J, with 11 bases between. The CDR3 totals 13 residues.

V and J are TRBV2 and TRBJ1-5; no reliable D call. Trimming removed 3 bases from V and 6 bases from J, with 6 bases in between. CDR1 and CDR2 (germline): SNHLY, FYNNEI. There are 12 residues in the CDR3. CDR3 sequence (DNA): TGTGCCAGCAGTGATGGACCTCAGCCCCAGCATTTT. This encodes CASSDGPQPQHF. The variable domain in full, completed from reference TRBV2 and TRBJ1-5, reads EPEVTQTPSHQVTQMGQEVILRCVPISNHLYFYWYRQILGQKVEFLVSFYNNEISEKSEIFDDQFSVERPDGSNFTLKIRSTKLEDSAMYFCASSDGPQPQHFGDGTRLSIL.

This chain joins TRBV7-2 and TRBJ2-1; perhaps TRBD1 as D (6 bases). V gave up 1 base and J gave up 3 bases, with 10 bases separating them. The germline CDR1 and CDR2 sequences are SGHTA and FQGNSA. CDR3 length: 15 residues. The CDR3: CASSLVRGNYNEQFF. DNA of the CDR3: TGTGCCAGCAGCTTAGTGAGGGGGAACTACAATGAGCAGTTCTTC.

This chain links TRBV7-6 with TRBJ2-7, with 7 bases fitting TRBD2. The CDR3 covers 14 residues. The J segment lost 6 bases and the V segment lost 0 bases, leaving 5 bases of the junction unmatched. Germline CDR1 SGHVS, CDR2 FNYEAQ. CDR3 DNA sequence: TGTGCCAGCAGCTTAGCTAGCGGGCGGGGCGAGCAGTACTTC. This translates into CASSLASGRGEQYF.

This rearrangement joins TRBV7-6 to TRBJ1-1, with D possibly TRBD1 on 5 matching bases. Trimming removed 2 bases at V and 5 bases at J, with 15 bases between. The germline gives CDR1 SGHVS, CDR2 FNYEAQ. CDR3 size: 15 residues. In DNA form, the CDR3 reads TGTGCCAGCAGCTTAACCGGGGGGGTTGATACTGAAGCTTTCTTT. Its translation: CASSLTGGVDTEAFF.

The chain's CDR3 is CASSLEGYSGNTIYF. CDR3 nucleotide sequence: TGTGCCAGCAGCTTAGAAGGATACTCTGGAAACACCATATATTTT. This chain joins TRBV11-2 and TRBJ1-3; D gene uncertain. V lost 0 bases to trimming and J lost 0 bases, with 6 bases between them. This CDR3 has 15 residues. The germline CDR1 and CDR2 sequences are SGHAT and FQNNGV.

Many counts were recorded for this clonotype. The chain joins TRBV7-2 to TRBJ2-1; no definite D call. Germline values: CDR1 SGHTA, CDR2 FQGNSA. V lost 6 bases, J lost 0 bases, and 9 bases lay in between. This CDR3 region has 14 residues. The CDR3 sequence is CASSGLSSYNEQFF. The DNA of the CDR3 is TGTGCCAGCAGTGGCCTGAGCTCCTACAATGAGCAGTTCTTC. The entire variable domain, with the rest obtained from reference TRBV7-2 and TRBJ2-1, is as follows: GAGVSQSPSNKVTEKGKDVELRCDPISGHTALYWYRQSLGQGLEFLIYFQGNSAPDKSGLPSDRFSAERTGGSVSTLTIQRTQQEDSAVYLCASSGLSSYNEQFFGPGTRLTVL.

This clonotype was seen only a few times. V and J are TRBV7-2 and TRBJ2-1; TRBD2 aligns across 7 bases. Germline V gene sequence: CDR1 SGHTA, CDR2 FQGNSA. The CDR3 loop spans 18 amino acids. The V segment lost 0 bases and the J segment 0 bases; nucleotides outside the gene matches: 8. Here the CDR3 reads CASSLARSGGSSYNEQFF. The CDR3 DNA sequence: TGTGCCAGCAGCTTAGCCCGGTCCGGGGGGAGCTCCTACAATGAGCAGTTCTTC.

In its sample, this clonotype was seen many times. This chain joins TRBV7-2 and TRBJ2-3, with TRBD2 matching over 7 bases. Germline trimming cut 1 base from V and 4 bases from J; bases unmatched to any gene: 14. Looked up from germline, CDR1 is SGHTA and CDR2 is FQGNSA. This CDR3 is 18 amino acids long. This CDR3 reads CASSLVGGRAEGADTQYF. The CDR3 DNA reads TGTGCCAGCAGCTTAGTGGGTGGGAGGGCCGAGGGAGCAGATACGCAGTATTTT.

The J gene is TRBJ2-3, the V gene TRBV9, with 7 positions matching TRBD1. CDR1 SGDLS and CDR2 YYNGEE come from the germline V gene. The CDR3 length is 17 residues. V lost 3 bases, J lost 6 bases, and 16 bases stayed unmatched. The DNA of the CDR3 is TGTGCCAGCAGCGCACCCCCGGGGTCAGGGGGTCTGGATACGCAGTATTTT. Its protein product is CASSAPPGSGGLDTQYF.

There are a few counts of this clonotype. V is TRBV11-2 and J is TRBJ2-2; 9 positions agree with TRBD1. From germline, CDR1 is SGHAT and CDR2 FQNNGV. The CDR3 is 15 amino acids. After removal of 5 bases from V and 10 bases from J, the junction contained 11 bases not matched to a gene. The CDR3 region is CASSILDRGVVELFF. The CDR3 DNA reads TGTGCCAGCAGCATACTGGACAGGGGAGTAGTGGAGCTGTTTTTT.

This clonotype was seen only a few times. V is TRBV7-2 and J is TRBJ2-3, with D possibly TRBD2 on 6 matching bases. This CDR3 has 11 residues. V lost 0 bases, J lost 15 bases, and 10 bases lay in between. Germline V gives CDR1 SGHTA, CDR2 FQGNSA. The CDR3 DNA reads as TGTGCCAGCAGCTTAGCGGGACTGGGCTATTTT. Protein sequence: CASSLAGLGYF.